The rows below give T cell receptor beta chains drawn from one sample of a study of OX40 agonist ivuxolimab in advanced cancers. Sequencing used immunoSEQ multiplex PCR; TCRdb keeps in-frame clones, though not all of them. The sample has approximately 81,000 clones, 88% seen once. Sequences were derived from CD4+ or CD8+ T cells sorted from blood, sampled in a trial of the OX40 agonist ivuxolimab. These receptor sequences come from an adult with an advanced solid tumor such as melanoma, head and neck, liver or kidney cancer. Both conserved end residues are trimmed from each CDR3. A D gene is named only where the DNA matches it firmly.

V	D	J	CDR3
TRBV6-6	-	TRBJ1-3	ASRPGGLIDTIY
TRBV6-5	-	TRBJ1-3	ASSYSRAEKGNTIY
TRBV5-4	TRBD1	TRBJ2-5	ASSLGGQGAGETQY
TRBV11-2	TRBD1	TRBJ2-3	ASSPRTGLTDTQY
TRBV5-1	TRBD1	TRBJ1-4	ASSQGGGNEKLF
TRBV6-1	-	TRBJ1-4	ASSEAPGPNEKLF
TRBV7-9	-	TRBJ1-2	ASSLPRGSGANYGYT
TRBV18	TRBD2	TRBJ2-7	ASSPGTSYEQY
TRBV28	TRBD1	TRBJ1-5	AIKPEDRGQFGSNQPQH
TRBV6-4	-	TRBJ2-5	ASSSQGGETQY
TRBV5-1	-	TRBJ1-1	ASSGLPNTEAF
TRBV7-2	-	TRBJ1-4	ASSLQGRNEKLF
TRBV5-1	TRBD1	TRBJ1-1	ASSRTGQYGTEAF
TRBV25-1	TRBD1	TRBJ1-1	ATQDRVEEAF
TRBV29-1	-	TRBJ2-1	SGLVGFQGQF
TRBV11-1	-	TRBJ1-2	ASSTGQALGYT
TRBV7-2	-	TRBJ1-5	ASSLPPVGGNQPQH
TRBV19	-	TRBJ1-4	ASDTGTTNEKLF
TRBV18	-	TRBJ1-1	ASSPMRSNTEAF
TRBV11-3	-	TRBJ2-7	ASSSKTGEQY
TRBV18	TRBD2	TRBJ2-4	ASFLSGAAKNIQY
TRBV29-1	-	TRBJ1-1	SVEGMGTEAF
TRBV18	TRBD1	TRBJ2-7	ASSPPDRVYEQY
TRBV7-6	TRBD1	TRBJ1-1	ASSSTGVHTEAF
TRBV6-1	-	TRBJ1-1	ASRELPFLDEAF
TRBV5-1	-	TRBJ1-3	ASSLGADAYSGNTIY
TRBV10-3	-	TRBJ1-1	AISANGRENTEAF
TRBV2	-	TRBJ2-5	ASILNHQETQY
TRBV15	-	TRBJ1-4	ATSSGVFGEKLF
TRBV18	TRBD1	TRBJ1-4	ASGDSREKLF
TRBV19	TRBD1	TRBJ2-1	ASSTGQGSNEQF
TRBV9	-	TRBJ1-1	ASSFAGKVGTEAF
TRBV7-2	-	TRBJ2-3	ASSFGLAGDTQY
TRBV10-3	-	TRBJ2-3	AISERRASTDTQY
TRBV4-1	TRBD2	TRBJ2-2	ASSFPGGPGELF
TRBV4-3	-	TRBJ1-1	ASSQGGLGTEAF
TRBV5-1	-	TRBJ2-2	ASSFGVHTGELF
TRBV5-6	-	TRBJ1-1	ASSLGGKGAF
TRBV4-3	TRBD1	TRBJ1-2	ASSSTGVYDYGYT
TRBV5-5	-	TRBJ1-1	ASSQQEGEAF
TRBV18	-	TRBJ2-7	ASSRPPSYEQY
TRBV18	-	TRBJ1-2	ASSPLPDTGYGYT
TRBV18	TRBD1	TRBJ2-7	ASSRDSYEQY
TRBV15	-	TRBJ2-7	ATSPNREGVHEQY
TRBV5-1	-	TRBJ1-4	ASSEVPEREKLF
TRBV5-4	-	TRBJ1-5	ASSSLKWEYQPQH
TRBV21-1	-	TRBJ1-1	ASSSPSTMNTEAF
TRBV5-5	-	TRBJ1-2	ASSRKQGDYGYT
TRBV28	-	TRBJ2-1	ASSFSAGNNEQF
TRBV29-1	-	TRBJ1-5	SVGGVNNQPQH
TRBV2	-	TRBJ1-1	AGGVDLNTEAF
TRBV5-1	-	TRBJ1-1	ASSSYGLGTEAF
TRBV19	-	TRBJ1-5	ASSIEGNQPQH
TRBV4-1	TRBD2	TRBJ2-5	ANQTKVGGGYEPRQETQY
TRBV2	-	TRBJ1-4	ASTANRAGEKLF